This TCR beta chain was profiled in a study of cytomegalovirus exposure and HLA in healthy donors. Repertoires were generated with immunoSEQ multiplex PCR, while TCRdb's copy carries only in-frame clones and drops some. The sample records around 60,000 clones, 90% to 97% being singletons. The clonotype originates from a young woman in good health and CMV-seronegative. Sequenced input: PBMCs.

CDR3 in amino acids: CASSSRTSLGETQYF. The CDR3 DNA reads TGTGCCAGCAGCTCCCGGACTAGCCTGGGGGAGACCCAGTACTTC. J is TRBJ2-5 and V is TRBV7-2; TRBD2 matches 8 bases. Germline V CDR1 and CDR2: SGHTA, FQGNSA. V dropped 4 bases and J dropped 5; count of bases not matched to a gene: 9. The length of the CDR3 is 15 residues.